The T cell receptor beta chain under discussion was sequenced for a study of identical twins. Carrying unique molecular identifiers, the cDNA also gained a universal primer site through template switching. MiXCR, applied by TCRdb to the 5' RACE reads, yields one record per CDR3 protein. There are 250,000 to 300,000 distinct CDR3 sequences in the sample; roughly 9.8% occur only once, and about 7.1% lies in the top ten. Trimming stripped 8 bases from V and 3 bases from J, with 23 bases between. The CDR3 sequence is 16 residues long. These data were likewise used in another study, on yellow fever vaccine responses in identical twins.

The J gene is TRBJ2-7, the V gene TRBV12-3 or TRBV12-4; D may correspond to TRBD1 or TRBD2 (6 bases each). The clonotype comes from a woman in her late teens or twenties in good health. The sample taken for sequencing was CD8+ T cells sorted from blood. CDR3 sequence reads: CASAPSLGGPYYEQYF. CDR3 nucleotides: TGTGCCAGCGCCCCAAGCCTCGGGGGCCCGTACTACGAGCAGTACTTC.